The source of this T cell receptor beta chain is a study of blood T cells in healthy people across ages. A second about 7 to 12 cycle PCR used barcoded and J-beta primers. A single record per CDR3 protein comes from TCRdb applying MiXCR to the 5' RACE reads. The table shows hundreds of thousands of distinct CDR3 sequences, with more than 25% occurring only once. This clonotype was detected only a few times. The CDR3 is 15 amino acids. V was clipped by 0 bases and J by 5 bases; unmatched bases: 5. In germline, CDR1 is ENHRY, CDR2 SYGVKD. These records were also assigned to another study, of T cells of mothers and their children.

V usage is TRBV10-3 and J usage is TRBJ2-5; 8 nucleotides align to TRBD2. The sequence came from a boy younger than 18 in good health. The sample was blood. The CDR3 DNA sequence: TGTGCCATCAGTGAGTCAATAGCGGGGACGGAGACCCAGTACTTC. Its translation: CAISESIAGTETQYF.